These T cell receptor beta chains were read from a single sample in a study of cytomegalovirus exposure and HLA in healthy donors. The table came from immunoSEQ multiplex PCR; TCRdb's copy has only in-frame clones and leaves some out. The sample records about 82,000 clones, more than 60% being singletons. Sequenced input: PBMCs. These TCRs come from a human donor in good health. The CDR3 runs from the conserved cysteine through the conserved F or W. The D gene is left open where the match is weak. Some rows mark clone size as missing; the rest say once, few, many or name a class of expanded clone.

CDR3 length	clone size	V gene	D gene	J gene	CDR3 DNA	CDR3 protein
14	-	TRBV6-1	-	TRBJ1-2	TGTGCCAGCAGCCCCGACGGGACATCCTATGGCTACACCTTC	CASSPDGTSYGYTF
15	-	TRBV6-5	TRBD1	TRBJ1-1	TGTGCCAGCAGTTACTCGAGGACAGGGGGCACTGAAGCTTTCTTT	CASSYSRTGGTEAFF
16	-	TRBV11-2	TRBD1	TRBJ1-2	TGTGCCAGCAGCTTAGGAGCCGGACAGGGTGACTATGGCTACACCTTC	CASSLGAGQGDYGYTF
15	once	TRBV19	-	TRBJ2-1	TGTGCCAGTAGTACAGGTGGAATGCGGGACAATGAGCAGTTCTTC	CASSTGGMRDNEQFF
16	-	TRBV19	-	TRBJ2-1	TGTGCCAGTTCACCGGTAGCGGCTAGCTCCTACAATGAGCAGTTCTTC	CASSPVAASSYNEQFF
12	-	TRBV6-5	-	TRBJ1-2	TGTGCCAGCAGACGACAGAACTATGGCTACACCTTC	CASRRQNYGYTF
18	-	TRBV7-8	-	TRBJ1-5	TGTGCCAGCAGCGCCCAACCTCCAACAGGGCTGGGAAATCAGCCCCAGCATTTT	CASSAQPPTGLGNQPQHF
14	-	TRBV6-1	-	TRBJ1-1	TGTGCCAGCAGTGAGCCCAGGCCGAACACTGAAGCTTTCTTT	CASSEPRPNTEAFF
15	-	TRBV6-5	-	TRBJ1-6	TGTGCCAGCAGACGGGAGGGTACCTATAATTCACCCCTCCACTTT	CASRREGTYNSPLHF
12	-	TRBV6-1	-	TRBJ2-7	TGTGCCAGCAGTGGCAGGGTGGTCGAGCAGTACTTC	CASSGRVVEQYF
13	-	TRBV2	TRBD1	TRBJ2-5	TGTGCCAGCGAGGACAGGGACCAAGAGACCCAGTACTTC	CASEDRDQETQYF
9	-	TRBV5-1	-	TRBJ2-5	TGCGCCAGCAGACTAGATTGGTACTTC	CASRLDWYF
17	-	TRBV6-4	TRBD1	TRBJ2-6	TGTGCCAGCAGTGACTCAACAGGGGGCGCTGGGGCCAACGTCCTGACTTTC	CASSDSTGGAGANVLTF